This T cell receptor beta chain was identified in a study of cytomegalovirus exposure and HLA in healthy donors. The wider study: Clustering assigned about 76% of the approximately 390 genotyped donors to the Caucasian-associated ancestry cluster. Overall study findings and caveats: A later analysis linked a missense DCLRE1C variant to TCR beta V- and J-gene trimming. Later on, an analysis tied 15,000 to 20,000 TCR beta sequences to HLA alleles at 0.05 false discovery rate. The authors reported that TCR beta sequences could predict HLA-A and HLA-B alleles. These predictions were accurate for most subjects in the first cohort.

V was clipped by 4 bases and J by 9 bases, with 7 bases between them. The CDR3 consists of 11 residues. CDR1 and CDR2 (germline): MNHEY, SMNVEV (reference sequence). Researchers ran the PCR with 60 Vbeta and 13 Jbeta primers. The method was immunoSEQ multiplex PCR; TCRdb's version includes in-frame clones alone and lacks a portion of them. The top ten hold 0.95% to 1.5% of the sample, which has around 200,000 clones, about 79% seen once. A remark on this clone: Its specificity is unknown.

Sequencing was carried out using PBMCs. This TCR was recovered from a girl aged 2 to 9 in good health and CMV-seropositive. The chain has TRBV27 and TRBJ2-1; D not resolved. The CDR3 here is CASSSTGEQFF. Written as DNA, the CDR3 is TGTGCCAGCAGTTCCACGGGTGAGCAGTTCTTC.